What follows are 20 T cell receptor beta chains derived from one specimen sequenced in a study of beta chain features in type 1 diabetes. Expressed TCRB transcripts were sequenced, since all the RNA that had been isolated was reverse transcribed. Data came from immunoSEQ multiplex PCR; TCRdb stores just in-frame clones and leaves some out. The table lists 970,000 or so clones, 17% of them singletons, with 0.02% to 0.025% in the top ten. Sequencing was done on a sample of naive CD4+ T cells from blood. These receptors originate from a young woman in good health.

The rearrangement joins TRBV7-9 to TRBJ2-3; the match to TRBD2 covers 9 bases. Germline CDR1 SEHNR, CDR2 FQNEAQ (reference sequence). The CDR3 contains 18 residues. J lost 4 bases, V lost 1 base, and 12 bases had no gene match. CDR3 residues: CASSLVFAGGSVADTQYF. CDR3 DNA: TGTGCCAGCAGCTTAGTCTTCGCGGGAGGGTCGGTTGCAGATACGCAGTATTTT.

V is TRBV7-2 and J is TRBJ2-7; a weak D match, TRBD2 (5 bases). CDR1 is SGHTA and CDR2 is FQGNSA in the germline V gene. V gave up 1 base and J gave up 4 bases, with 11 bases separating them. CDR3 length: 14 residues. CDR3 DNA sequence: TGTGCCAGCAGCTTAGACGGGGTCGGTTACGAGCAGTACTTC. It specifies CASSLDGVGYEQYF.

This clone showed up just a few times. The chain has TRBV10-3 and TRBJ2-7, with 9 bases that match TRBD1. The V gene end was trimmed by 3 bases and the J gene end by 3 bases; junction bases not matched to a gene: 6. Looked up from germline, CDR1 is ENHRY and CDR2 is SYGVKD. The CDR3 is made up of 15 amino acids. For the CDR3, the DNA is TGTGCCATCAGTGATTCCGGGACAGGGTTCTACGAGCAGTACTTC. Translated: CAISDSGTGFYEQYF.

The chain uses TRBV5-1 and TRBJ2-1; 10 bases fit TRBD1. Germline V gives CDR1 SGHRS, CDR2 YFSETQ. The CDR3 length is 13 residues. The trim removed 10 bases at V and 9 bases at J, leaving 10 bases unmatched. CDR3 residues: CASTGQGFIEQFF. In nucleotides, the CDR3 is TGCGCCTCGACGGGACAGGGGTTTATTGAGCAGTTCTTC.

V usage is TRBV9 and J usage is TRBJ1-4; weak D call: TRBD1 (6 bases). Germline V gene data show CDR1 as SGDLS and CDR2 as YYNGEE. This CDR3 spans 14 amino acids. Trimming took 3 bases from V and 5 from J, leaving 11 bases between them. In DNA, the CDR3 is TGTGCCAGCAGCGCCGGGACAAAGAATGAAAAACTGTTTTTT. Its protein is CASSAGTKNEKLFF.

This clone appeared a few times. The chain joins TRBV7-9 to TRBJ2-7, with TRBD1 as a possible D gene (6 bases). Trimming left V 4 bases short and J 3 bases short, with 16 bases between. This CDR3 has 15 residues. In germline, CDR1 is SEHNR, CDR2 FQNEAQ (reference sequence). The CDR3 spells CASSSYRAPGYEQYF. The CDR3 region has the DNA TGTGCCAGCAGCTCTTACAGGGCTCCCGGCTACGAGCAGTACTTC.

This clone turned up a few times. The J gene is TRBJ2-7, the V gene TRBV16; 7 positions agree with TRBD1. This CDR3 spans 13 amino acids. Trimming at V came to 3 bases and at J to 2 bases, leaving 1 base not matched to a gene. Germline V CDR1 and CDR2: KGHSY, FQNENV. The DNA of the CDR3 is TGTGCCAGCAGCCACGACAGGGCCTACGAGCAGTACTTC. This sequence encodes CASSHDRAYEQYF.

About this clone: Additional DNA sequences in this sample encode the identical CDR3. The CDR3 sequence: CASSPGEGYTEAFF. In DNA, the CDR3 is TGTGCCAGCTCACCGGGGGAGGGCTACACTGAAGCTTTCTTT. V usage is TRBV18 and J usage is TRBJ1-1; D perhaps matches TRBD1 (5 bases). V was pared by 3 bases and J by 3 bases, with 11 bases between. Germline V CDR1 and CDR2: KGHSH, LQKENI. CDR3 length: 14 residues.

This clone was counted between two and nine times. The gene calls are TRBV18 and TRBJ2-7; 7 nucleotides line up with TRBD1. After removal of 6 bases from V and 6 bases from J, the junction contained 17 bases not matched to a gene. The germline V gene encodes CDR1 KGHSH and CDR2 LQKENI. The CDR3 has 16 amino acids. CDR3 residues: CASSGTAQPLPSEQYF. CDR3 sequence (DNA): TGTGCCAGCTCCGGGACAGCGCAACCCCTCCCCTCCGAGCAGTACTTC. The variable domain in full, completed from reference TRBV18 and TRBJ2-7, reads NAGVMQNPRHLVRRRGQEARLRCSPMKGHSHVYWYRQLPEEGLKFMVYLQKENIIDESGMPKERFSAEFPKEGPSILRIQQVVRGDSAAYFCASSGTAQPLPSEQYFGPGTRLTVT.

The chain carries TRBV19 and TRBJ2-1; perhaps TRBD2 as D (6 bases). The CDR3 consists of 12 residues. Germline V gene data show CDR1 as LNHDA and CDR2 as SQIVND (reference sequence). V was pared by 5 bases and J by 11 bases, with 13 bases between. The CDR3 DNA reads TGTGCCAGTAGTGCGGGACCCTCCCAGCAGTTCTTC. It encodes CASSAGPSQQFF. Variable domain in full (rest from reference TRBV19 and TRBJ2-1): DGGITQSPKYLFRKEGQNVTLSCEQNLNHDAMYWYRQDPGQGLRLIYYSQIVNDFQKGDIAEGYSVSREKKESFPLTVTSAQKNPTAFYLCASSAGPSQQFFGPGTRLTVL.

A single count supports this clone. V and J are TRBV9 and TRBJ2-5; D gene unclear. Germline V lookup: CDR1 SGDLS, CDR2 YYNGEE. V was clipped by 1 base and J by 5 bases, with 9 bases between them. The CDR3 runs 13 residues. CDR3 protein: CASSVSGPETQYF. CDR3 nucleotides: TGTGCCAGCAGCGTATCCGGACCCGAGACCCAGTACTTC. The full variable domain, its missing parts supplied by reference TRBV9 and TRBJ2-5, is DSGVTQTPKHLITATGQRVTLRCSPRSGDLSVYWYQQSLDQGLQFLIQYYNGEERAKGNILERFSAQQFPDLHSELNLSSLELGDSALYFCASSVSGPETQYFGPGTRLLVL.

The gene calls are TRBV6-6 and TRBJ2-7; 7 bases align to TRBD1. V lost 7 bases to trimming and J lost 5 bases; unmatched junction nucleotides: 8. The CDR3 is 13 amino acids. The germline V gene has CDR1 MNHNY and CDR2 SVGAGI (reference sequence). The CDR3 DNA reads as TGTGCCAGCACTGTAAACGACAGGGACGAGCAGTACTTC. Residues: CASTVNDRDEQYF.

The chain joins TRBV7-2 to TRBJ1-2, with 7 positions matching TRBD1. V was pared by 4 bases and J by 8 bases, with 7 bases of the junction left unmatched. Germline V gene data show CDR1 as SGHTA and CDR2 as FQGNSA. The CDR3 covers 13 residues. The CDR3 protein is CASSYRGWEGYTF. Written as DNA, the CDR3 is TGTGCCAGCAGCTACAGGGGTTGGGAAGGCTACACCTTC. Together with reference TRBV7-2 and TRBJ1-2, the CDR3 gives the full variable domain: GAGVSQSPSNKVTEKGKDVELRCDPISGHTALYWYRQSLGQGLEFLIYFQGNSAPDKSGLPSDRFSAERTGGSVSTLTIQRTQQEDSAVYLCASSYRGWEGYTFGSGTRLTVV.

This chain connects TRBV10-3 to TRBJ1-2, with unresolved D. This CDR3 has 12 amino acids. CDR1 is ENHRY and CDR2 is SYGVKD in the germline V gene. Trimming took off 10 bases at V and 6 bases at J, with 15 bases between the two ends. CDR3 coding DNA: TGTGCCACCGGGCACGGGAGTAATGGCTACACCTTC. Translating it yields CATGHGSNGYTF.

The chain employs TRBV29-1 and TRBJ2-3; no clear D. Germline V gene sequence: CDR1 SQVTM, CDR2 ANQGSEA. The CDR3 loop spans 12 amino acids. Trimming left V 6 bases short and J 3 bases short, with 10 bases between. CDR3 sequence reads: CSVNFMTDTQYF. CDR3 bases: TGCAGCGTCAATTTTATGACAGATACGCAGTATTTT.

A few counts support this clone. This chain joins TRBV4-3 and TRBJ2-3; D might be TRBD1 or TRBD2, each matching 5 bases. CDR1 is LGHNA and CDR2 is YSLEER in the germline V gene. The CDR3 loop spans 17 amino acids. Deletions cut 3 bases from V and 1 base from J, with 17 bases between. The CDR3 reads CASSHALLVGGTDTQYF. In nucleotides, the CDR3 is TGCGCCAGCAGCCACGCCCTTCTTGTGGGGGGCACAGATACGCAGTATTTT.

The chain employs TRBV15 and TRBJ2-7; D is ambiguous. The CDR3 is 14 residues long. Trimming pared 5 bases from V and 0 bases from J, leaving 11 bases between. Germline CDR1 reads LNHNV; CDR2 reads YYDKDF (reference sequence). The CDR3 sequence is CATSGREPSYEQYF. The CDR3 DNA is TGTGCCACCAGCGGAAGGGAACCCTCCTACGAGCAGTACTTC. Full variable domain (rest looked up from reference TRBV15 and TRBJ2-7): DAMVIQNPRYQVTQFGKPVTLSCSQTLNHNVMYWYQQKSSQAPKLLFHYYDKDFNNEADTPDNFQSRRPNTSFCFLDIRSPGLGDTAMYLCATSGREPSYEQYFGPGTRLTVT.

The J gene is TRBJ2-1, the V gene TRBV25-1, with 12 bases matching TRBD2. The CDR3 covers 14 residues. From germline, CDR1 is MGHDK and CDR2 SYGVNS. V lost 7 bases to trimming and J lost 7 bases; unmatched junction nucleotides: 5. The DNA of the CDR3 is TGTGCCAGCAAGACTAGCGGGAGTTTGAATGAGCAGTTCTTC. This encodes CASKTSGSLNEQFF.

The genes are TRBV9 and TRBJ2-1; tentatively, D is TRBD1 or TRBD2 (5 bases each). This CDR3 is 21 amino acids long. Germline CDR1 and CDR2: SGDLS and YYNGEE. V shed 3 bases and J shed 0 bases, with 28 bases lying between them. CDR3 protein: CASSAIGVSDVIPSSYNEQFF. CDR3 nucleotides: TGTGCCAGCAGCGCAATAGGGGTTAGCGACGTCATCCCGAGCTCCTACAATGAGCAGTTCTTC.

As concerns this clone: Additional DNA sequences in this sample encode the identical CDR3. The rearrangement joins TRBV11-2 to TRBJ2-3, with 12 bases matching TRBD2. Germline lookup yields CDR1 SGHAT and CDR2 FQNNGV. Trimming removed 0 bases from V and 5 bases from J; junction bases left unmatched: 0. The CDR3 covers 15 residues. CDR3 sequence reads: CASSLELAGGDTQYF. Here the CDR3 DNA reads TGTGCCAGCAGCTTAGAACTAGCGGGAGGAGATACGCAGTATTTT.